A single sample gave rise to the 23 T cell receptor beta chains below, sequenced in a study of blood T cell repertoires in COVID-19. Sequencing was performed with immunoSEQ multiplex PCR; in TCRdb, only in-frame clones are kept and a portion is missing. Of 150,000 to 190,000 clones listed, 75% to 90% are singletons. Sequencing was performed on peripheral blood. These receptor sequences come from a woman aged 40 to 55 with acute or convalescent COVID-19.

The chain links TRBV3-1 (or the pseudogene TRBV3-2) to TRBJ1-1, with D tentatively TRBD1 (6 bases). The germline CDR1 and CDR2 sequences are LGHDT and YNNKEL (reference sequence). The CDR3 runs 15 residues. Trimming removed 4 bases at V and 4 bases at J, with 16 bases between. Written as DNA, the CDR3 is TGTGCCAGCAGCCCACATCGGACAGTGGGCACTGAAGCTTTCTTT. It specifies CASSPHRTVGTEAFF.

J is TRBJ1-5 and V is TRBV2; TRBD1 agrees at 8 bases. Germline V gives CDR1 SNHLY, CDR2 FYNNEI. Trimming cost V 6 bases and J 0 bases; bases outside gene matches: 4. CDR3 length: 15 residues. In nucleotides, the CDR3 is TGTGCCAGCAGACTTGGGACAGGTAGCAATCAGCCCCAGCATTTT. The encoded protein is CASRLGTGSNQPQHF. Supplemented by reference TRBV2 and TRBJ1-5, the full variable domain reads EPEVTQTPSHQVTQMGQEVILRCVPISNHLYFYWYRQILGQKVEFLVSFYNNEISEKSEIFDDQFSVERPDGSNFTLKIRSTKLEDSAMYFCASRLGTGSNQPQHFGDGTRLSIL.

The rearrangement uses TRBV6-5 and TRBJ2-3; the D gene is possibly TRBD1 (5 bases). The V gene lost 7 bases and the J gene lost 2 bases, with 16 bases spanning the gap. This CDR3 is built from 15 residues. The germline CDR1 and CDR2 sequences are MNHEY and SVGAGI. The CDR3 bases are TGTGCCAGCATGAACCTCTTGACAGTCACAGATACGCAGTATTTT. Its protein is CASMNLLTVTDTQYF.

This clone appeared many times. V gene TRBV2 combines with J gene TRBJ2-7, with 8 bases aligning to TRBD2. V was pared by 4 bases and J by 3 bases, with 11 bases of the junction left unmatched. The CDR3 totals 16 residues. The germline V gene has CDR1 SNHLY and CDR2 FYNNEI. CDR3 bases: TGTGCCAGCAGTGTTGCCCAACCGGGACTAGACTACGAGCAGTACTTC. Its protein product is CASSVAQPGLDYEQYF.

The chain couples TRBV19 to TRBJ1-4; 9 bases line up with TRBD1. The V segment lost 5 bases and the J segment 8 bases; nucleotides outside the gene matches: 9. The V gene's germline CDR1 is LNHDA and CDR2 SQIVND (reference sequence). This CDR3 spans 15 amino acids. The CDR3 DNA reads TGTGCCAGTAGTTTATCGGGACAGGGTAACGAAAAACTGTTTTTT. It yields the protein CASSLSGQGNEKLFF.

A few counts support this clone. Here the CDR3 DNA reads TGTGCCAGCAGACTGACAGGGGGGGACGGCAATCAGCCCCAGCATTTT. It yields the protein CASRLTGGDGNQPQHF. The J gene is TRBJ1-5, the V gene TRBV6-6; 9 nucleotides line up with TRBD1. V gave up 6 bases and J gave up 2 bases; unmatched junction bases: 8. This CDR3 is 16 amino acids long. Germline V gives CDR1 MNHNY, CDR2 SVGAGI (reference sequence).

This rearrangement joins TRBV7-3 to TRBJ2-2; TRBD2 aligns across 7 bases. The length of the CDR3 is 14 residues. The germline CDR1 and CDR2 sequences are SGHTA and FQGTGA. With V trimmed by 6 bases and J by 2 bases, 3 bases remained unmatched. CDR3 sequence: CASSGTTNTGELFF. The CDR3 coding sequence is TGTGCCAGCAGTGGGACTACTAACACCGGGGAGCTGTTTTTT. Full variable domain (outside the CDR3, taken from reference TRBV7-3 and TRBJ2-2): GAGVSQTPSNKVTEKGKYVELRCDPISGHTALYWYRQSLGQGPEFLIYFQGTGAADDSGLPNDRFFAVRPEGSVSTLKIQRTERGDSAVYLCASSGTTNTGELFFGEGSRLTVL.

This chain joins TRBV28 and TRBJ2-6; 13 bases agree with TRBD2. Germline loops: CDR1 MDHEN, CDR2 SYDVKM. The CDR3 is made up of 19 amino acids. The V gene end was trimmed by 6 bases and the J gene end by 2 bases; junction bases not matched to a gene: 10. The CDR3 region is CASRSGTSGALAGANVLTF. The CDR3 region has the DNA TGTGCCAGCAGATCCGGGACTAGCGGGGCCCTCGCTGGGGCCAACGTCCTGACTTTC.

This clone occurred once. The chain carries TRBV27 and TRBJ1-1, with D possibly TRBD1 on 5 matching bases. CDR1 is MNHEY and CDR2 is SMNVEV in the germline V gene (reference sequence). The CDR3 contains 14 residues. Trimming pared 3 bases from V and 2 bases from J, leaving 10 bases between. CDR3 nucleotide sequence: TGTGCCAGCAGTTTTCGGGGGGAAAACACTGAAGCTTTCTTT. Its protein is CASSFRGENTEAFF.

This clone has only a few counts. This chain connects TRBV29-1 to TRBJ2-7; D is uncertain. V lost 5 bases and J 6 bases, leaving 11 bases between the germline ends. Per germline, CDR1 SQVTM and CDR2 ANQGSEA. This CDR3 region has 11 residues. CDR3 sequence: CSVNDGVEQYF. The DNA for the CDR3 is TGCAGCGTTAATGACGGAGTCGAGCAGTACTTC.

In this sample, this clone turned up once. The chain has TRBV7-3 and TRBJ2-2, with a possible D match to TRBD2 (6 bases). There are 14 residues in the CDR3. Germline-derived CDR1 and CDR2 are SGHTA and FQGTGA. V lost 5 bases to trimming and J lost 7 bases, with 14 bases between them. CDR3 coding DNA: TGTGCCAGCAGCAGGACCGAGGAGGGCGGGGAGCTGTTTTTT. Translating it yields CASSRTEEGGELFF.

This clone was seen only a few times. V is TRBV6-5 and J is TRBJ2-3; D is perhaps TRBD2 (5 bases). Trimming shortened V by 2 bases and J by 4 bases, and 10 bases separated the two germline ends. Germline V lookup: CDR1 MNHEY, CDR2 SVGAGI. This CDR3 is built from 14 residues. The CDR3 sequence is CASSYARVPDTQYF. The CDR3 coding sequence is TGTGCCAGCAGTTACGCGAGGGTTCCAGATACGCAGTATTTT.

The chain carries TRBV19 and TRBJ1-3; D is possibly TRBD1 (5 bases). CDR3 length equals 15 residues. CDR1 and CDR2 (germline): LNHDA, SQIVND (reference sequence). The germline V and J ends were trimmed by 6 bases and 3 bases, with 15 bases remaining between them. The CDR3 coding sequence is TGTGCCAGTAGGCGGGGGAGTCGTTATGGAAACACCATATATTTT. It specifies CASRRGSRYGNTIYF.

This sequence joins TRBV25-1 and TRBJ2-2; 13 positions agree with TRBD2. From germline, CDR1 is MGHDK and CDR2 SYGVNS. V lost 4 bases to trimming and J lost 7 bases; unmatched junction nucleotides: 6. The CDR3 covers 16 residues. Here the CDR3 DNA reads TGTGCCAGCAGTGGGTCCGGACTAGCGGGAGACGGGGAGCTGTTTTTT. Amino acids: CASSGSGLAGDGELFF.

V gene TRBV6-5 combines with J gene TRBJ2-3; D call uncertain. CDR1 MNHEY and CDR2 SVGAGI come from the germline V gene. The CDR3 contains 14 residues. Trimming cost V 5 bases and J 6 bases, with 15 bases left between them. CDR3 DNA sequence: TGTGCCAGCAGTCCGGTGTATCGTGCCGATACGCAGTATTTT. Translation: CASSPVYRADTQYF.

The V and J genes are TRBV9 and TRBJ2-7, with a possible D match to TRBD1 (7 bases). Germline V gives CDR1 SGDLS, CDR2 YYNGEE. The CDR3 is 15 amino acids. Trimming pared 0 bases from V and 3 bases from J, leaving 13 bases between. CDR3 DNA sequence: TGTGCCAGCAGCGTAGGGTCAGGGGGAGGCTACGAGCAGTACTTC. Translated: CASSVGSGGGYEQYF.

V gene TRBV6-5 combines with J gene TRBJ1-1, with 7 bases matching TRBD1. V lost 7 bases, J lost 1 base, and 9 bases stayed unmatched. Germline values: CDR1 MNHEY, CDR2 SVGAGI. The CDR3 is made up of 15 amino acids. The CDR3: CASTIDRVRNTEAFF. As DNA, the CDR3 is TGTGCCAGCACCATCGACAGGGTCCGGAACACTGAAGCTTTCTTT.

This chain joins TRBV6-6 and TRBJ1-4, with TRBD1 identical over 7 bases. CDR3 length equals 15 residues. Germline trimming cut 2 bases from V and 4 bases from J; bases unmatched to any gene: 4. Germline values: CDR1 MNHNY, CDR2 SVGAGI (reference sequence). The CDR3 coding sequence is TGTGCCAGCAGTTACAGGGGACAGCATAATGAAAAACTGTTTTTT. Amino acid sequence: CASSYRGQHNEKLFF.

A single count supports this clone. The gene calls are TRBV7-9 and TRBJ1-4; the D gene is possibly TRBD1 (6 bases). The ends were cut back, 5 bases at V and 5 bases at J, with 12 bases in the middle. This CDR3 spans 14 amino acids. Germline CDR1 reads SEHNR; CDR2 reads FQNEAQ (reference sequence). The DNA of the CDR3 is TGTGCCAGCAGCCCAACAGGGACGAATGAAAAACTGTTTTTT. This translates into CASSPTGTNEKLFF. Looking up the rest from reference TRBV7-9 and TRBJ1-4 gives the full variable domain: DTGVSQNPRHKITKRGQNVTFRCDPISEHNRLYWYRQTLGQGPEFLTYFQNEAQLEKSRLLSDRFSAERPKGSFSTLEIQRTEQGDSAMYLCASSPTGTNEKLFFGSGTQLSVL.

The CDR3 DNA follows: TGCAGTGCTAGTCAGGATCAGCCCCAGCATTTT. Amino acid sequence: CSASQDQPQHF. The chain carries TRBV20-1 and TRBJ1-5; no clear D. V dropped 3 bases and J dropped 5 bases, with 5 bases sitting between them. The CDR3 sequence is 11 residues long. CDR1 DFQATT and CDR2 SNEGSKA come from the germline V gene (reference sequence).

This chain connects TRBV7-8 to TRBJ2-1, with D possibly matching TRBD1 (5 bases). CDR3 length: 12 residues. V shed 5 bases and J shed 9 bases, with 11 bases lying between them. Germline CDR1 and CDR2: SGHVS and FQNEAQ. As DNA, the CDR3 is TGTGCCAGCAGCCCGCAGACAGCTGAGCAGTTCTTC. Its translation is CASSPQTAEQFF.

V is TRBV12-3 or TRBV12-4 and J is TRBJ2-2, with no clear D. V was trimmed by 7 bases and J by 6 bases, leaving 12 bases between them. The CDR3 length is 13 residues. CDR3 nucleotide sequence: TGTGCCAGCAAAGTATTCGAGCCCGGGGAGCTGTTTTTT. It yields the protein CASKVFEPGELFF.

This clone was seen a single time. The chain employs TRBV1 and TRBJ2-1; the table names TRBD2, a call not compared with the DNA. TRBV1 is classified as a pseudogene. The CDR3 has 17 amino acids. CDR3 protein: CTSSQDGTMGAYNEQFF. CDR3 DNA sequence: TGCACCAGCAGCCAAGATGGGACTATGGGCGCCTACAATGAGCAGTTCTTC.